This entry describes one T cell receptor (beta chain). The target antigen is unknown. This record comes from a study of early stage breast cancer tumors. Study-wide background: Most invasive tumors, twelve of 16, were ER+/PR+/HER2-.

Study-wide results and caveats: Tumor and normal breast were distinguished via blood comparison in about 90% of the 16 patients.

The table came from immunoSEQ multiplex PCR; TCRdb's copy has only in-frame clones and leaves some out. The sample has about 10,000 clones; approximately 70% are singletons. Sequenced material: breast tumor tissue. The receptor was isolated from a person aged 45 to 59 with breast cancer.

Written as DNA, the CDR3 is TGTGCCACCAGCAGAGATCCCAGGGATCGAGAAAAACTGTTTTTT. Translated: CATSRDPRDREKLFF. The V and J genes are TRBV15 and TRBJ1-4; TRBD1 might be the D (5 bases). The CDR3 is made up of 15 amino acids. Per the germline V gene, CDR1 is LNHNV and CDR2 is YYDKDF (reference sequence). V lost 0 bases, J lost 8 bases, and 13 bases lay in between.